This note documents a single TCR beta chain sequence. The sample belongs to a study of T cells expressing NK-cell markers. Reprocessing the 5' RACE reads, TCRdb reports a single entry for every CDR3 protein and omits DNA. This repertoire includes approximately 150,000 distinct CDR3 sequences. The receptor was isolated from a man aged 18 to 30 in good health. The sequenced sample consisted of blood T cells: a sorted CD56 or NKG2C T cell subset, CD4+ or CD8+ T cells, or bulk PBMC T cells (not recorded which).

CDR3 sequence reads: CASSGGTESSYNEQFF. This chain links TRBV7-9 with TRBJ2-1; the D gene TCRdb calls, TRBD1, cannot be checked with no DNA. CDR1 is SEHNR and CDR2 is FQNEAQ in the germline V gene (reference sequence). The CDR3 totals 16 residues.